Listed here are 14 T cell receptor beta chains from one sample, sequenced in a study of shared clonotypes between healthy human individuals (TCRdb year 2020). The method behind the library was the immunoSEQ multiplex PCR assay. The clones in this table, taken by TCRdb from immuneACCESS, are in-frame only. Not every clone is retained; where verified, under half of the shortfall comes from an unresolved V gene, and the cause of the rest is unknown. Across this sample there are fewer than 850,000 clones, with 90% seen only once. The ten largest make up 34% of the sample. The sequenced sample was memory CD8+ T cells from PBMCs. Interpreted using the paper, the cell subset or site label stands for: CD45RO+ cells pooled with CCR7-negative TemRA cells. Source of these receptors: a young man in good health. Some clones in this sample may be carry-over from other donors' samples.

The rearrangement joins TRBV5-1 to TRBJ1-1, with unresolved D. V lost 3 bases to trimming and J lost 1 base, with 13 bases between them. The CDR3 loop spans 15 amino acids. Germline V gives CDR1 SGHRS, CDR2 YFSETQ. CDR3 sequence: CASSSSRFSNTEAFF. DNA for the CDR3: TGCGCCAGCAGCTCGTCGCGGTTCTCGAACACTGAAGCTTTCTTT.

The chain uses TRBV7-9 and TRBJ2-2; D remains ambiguous. The CDR3 runs 17 residues. Trimming shortened V by 0 bases and J by 7 bases, and 18 bases separated the two germline ends. Germline-derived CDR1 and CDR2 are SEHNR and FQNEAQ (reference sequence). CDR3 nucleotides: TGTGCCAGCAGCTTAGCGGGGATCTTGGTGAACCACGGGGAGCTGTTTTTT. The encoded protein is CASSLAGILVNHGELFF.

The V and J genes are TRBV13 and TRBJ1-2; 7 bases map to TRBD1. The CDR3 is made up of 13 amino acids. Trimming removed 5 bases from V and 6 bases from J; junction bases left unmatched: 6. Per the germline V gene, CDR1 is PRHDT and CDR2 is FYEKMQ (reference sequence). CDR3 sequence: CASSERDRDGYTF. In DNA form, the CDR3 reads TGTGCCAGCAGCGAACGGGACAGAGATGGCTACACCTTC.

This chain connects TRBV4-1 to TRBJ2-7, with no clear D. The CDR3 loop spans 13 amino acids. Germline CDR1 reads MGHRA; CDR2 reads YSYEKL. The V gene lost 1 base and the J gene lost 4 bases, with 8 bases spanning the gap. The DNA of the CDR3 is TGCGCCAGCAGCCAAGGGGGAAATTACGAGCAGTACTTC. Its protein product is CASSQGGNYEQYF.

The chain has TRBV2 and TRBJ2-7, with 9 bases fitting TRBD1. Germline CDR1 is SNHLY and CDR2 is FYNNEI. V lost 7 bases to trimming and J lost 4 bases; unmatched junction nucleotides: 8. This CDR3 comprises 14 residues. This CDR3 is CASTAGQGAYEQYF. The CDR3 region has the DNA TGTGCCAGCACTGCGGGACAGGGTGCGTACGAGCAGTACTTC.

The chain has TRBV19 and TRBJ1-1, with no clear D. CDR1 and CDR2 from the germline V gene are LNHDA and SQIVND (reference sequence). The V end lost 6 bases, the J end lost 4 bases, and 15 bases lay between the germline ends. The CDR3 totals 14 residues. Here the CDR3 reads CASSLSLGLTEAFF. The CDR3 DNA reads TGTGCCAGTAGCCTGTCTCTGGGCCTCACTGAAGCTTTCTTT. Variable domain in full (rest from reference TRBV19 and TRBJ1-1): DGGITQSPKYLFRKEGQNVTLSCEQNLNHDAMYWYRQDPGQGLRLIYYSQIVNDFQKGDIAEGYSVSREKKESFPLTVTSAQKNPTAFYLCASSLSLGLTEAFFGQGTRLTVV.

The chain couples TRBV6-1 to TRBJ2-5, with 7 bases fitting TRBD2. Trimming at V came to 1 base and at J to 5 bases, leaving 19 bases not matched to a gene. The CDR3 runs to 19 residues. Germline V gene data show CDR1 as MNHNS and CDR2 as SASEGT. CDR3 amino acids: CASSEESLVEGGPEETQYF. The CDR3 DNA reads TGTGCCAGCAGTGAAGAGTCCCTTGTTGAGGGAGGGCCCGAGGAGACCCAGTACTTC.

The V gene is TRBV10-3, the J gene TRBJ2-1; no definite D call. V shed 0 bases and J shed 2 bases, with 11 bases lying between them. The CDR3 is 16 residues long. CDR1 and CDR2 (germline): ENHRY, SYGVKD. The CDR3 sequence is CAISESKSNPYNEQFF. Here the CDR3 DNA reads TGTGCCATCAGTGAGTCTAAATCTAACCCCTACAATGAGCAGTTCTTC.

V gene TRBV27 combines with J gene TRBJ1-5; D is possibly TRBD1 (6 bases). Germline CDR1 MNHEY, CDR2 SMNVEV (reference sequence). This CDR3 has 16 amino acids. V lost 2 bases, J lost 0 bases, and 11 bases lay in between. The CDR3 is CASSLGQPNSNQPQHF. The CDR3 DNA reads as TGTGCCAGCAGTTTAGGACAGCCGAATAGCAATCAGCCCCAGCATTTT.

The count of this clone is one. This sequence joins TRBV21-1 and TRBJ2-2; the DNA was not used to check the table's D call, TRBD2. TRBV21-1 is flagged as a pseudogene. The CDR3 has 19 amino acids. The CDR3 sequence is CASSKVGLAGGANTGELFF. For the CDR3, the DNA is TGTGCCAGCAGCAAAGTAGGACTAGCGGGAGGGGCGAACACCGGGGAGCTGTTTTTT.

This sequence joins TRBV27 and TRBJ2-1; 7 nucleotides align to TRBD2. Germline CDR1 reads MNHEY; CDR2 reads SMNVEV (reference sequence). The trim removed 6 bases at V and 0 bases at J, leaving 11 bases unmatched. The CDR3 totals 17 residues. The CDR3 reads CASREGAGESSYNEQFF. The CDR3 nucleotides read TGTGCCAGCAGGGAGGGTGCGGGAGAGAGCTCCTACAATGAGCAGTTCTTC.

The V and J genes are TRBV4-1 and TRBJ1-5, with TRBD1 matching 9 bases. This CDR3 spans 17 amino acids. After removal of 5 bases from V and 2 bases from J, the junction contained 10 bases not matched to a gene. CDR1 is MGHRA, CDR2 YSYEKL, per germline. The DNA for the CDR3 is TGCGCCAGCAGCTTCCTCCACAGGGGGCTGGGCAATCAGCCCCAGCATTTT. Protein product: CASSFLHRGLGNQPQHF.

The CDR3, as DNA: TGTGCCAGCAGCTTAGGACCCTCGGAGCAGTTCTTC. This translates into CASSLGPSEQFF. This sequence joins TRBV7-9 and TRBJ2-1; D gene ambiguous. The V gene's germline CDR1 is SEHNR and CDR2 FQNEAQ (reference sequence). The ends were cut back, 1 base at V and 10 bases at J, with 8 bases in the middle. The CDR3 runs to 12 residues.

The genes are TRBV5-5 and TRBJ2-7; TRBD2 matches at 10 bases. The V gene's germline CDR1 is SGHKS and CDR2 YYEKEE (reference sequence). The CDR3 is 16 residues long. V gave up 0 bases and J gave up 3 bases; unmatched junction bases: 6. In DNA, the CDR3 is TGTGCCAGCAGCTTGGCCCCTGTAGCGGGGGGCTACGAGCAGTACTTC. It yields the protein CASSLAPVAGGYEQYF. Using reference TRBV5-5 and TRBJ2-7 for the parts outside the CDR3, the full variable domain is DAGVTQSPTHLIKTRGQQVTLRCSPISGHKSVSWYQQVLGQGPQFIFQYYEKEERGRGNFPDRFSARQFPNYSSELNVNALLLGDSALYLCASSLAPVAGGYEQYFGPGTRLTVT.